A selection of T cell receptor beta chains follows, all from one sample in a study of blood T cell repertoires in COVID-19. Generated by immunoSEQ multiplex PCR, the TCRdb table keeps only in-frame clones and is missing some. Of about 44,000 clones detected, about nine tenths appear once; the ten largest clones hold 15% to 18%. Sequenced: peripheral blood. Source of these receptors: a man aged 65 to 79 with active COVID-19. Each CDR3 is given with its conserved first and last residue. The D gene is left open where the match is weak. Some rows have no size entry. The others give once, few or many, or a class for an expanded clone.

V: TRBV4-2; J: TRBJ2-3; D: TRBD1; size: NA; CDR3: CASSQDDRGYTDTQYF; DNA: TGTGCCAGCAGCCAAGATGACAGGGGCTACACAGATACGCAGTATTTT
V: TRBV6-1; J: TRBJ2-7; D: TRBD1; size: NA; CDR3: CASSERPAGTGAYEQYF; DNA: TGTGCCAGCAGTGAGAGACCCGCCGGGACAGGGGCCTACGAGCAGTACTTC
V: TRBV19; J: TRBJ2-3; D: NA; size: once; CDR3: CASDDRDLADTQYF; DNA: TGTGCCAGCGATGACAGGGACTTGGCAGATACGCAGTATTTT
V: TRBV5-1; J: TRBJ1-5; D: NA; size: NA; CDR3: CASSLTGINQPQHF; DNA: TGCGCCAGCAGCCTGACAGGAATTAATCAGCCCCAGCATTTT
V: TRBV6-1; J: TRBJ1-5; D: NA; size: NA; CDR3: CASSEARTGWNQPQHF; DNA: TGTGCCAGCAGTGAAGCGAGAACAGGGTGGAATCAGCCCCAGCATTTT
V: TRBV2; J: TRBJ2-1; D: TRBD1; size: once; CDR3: CASRSGTDYNEQFF; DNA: TGTGCCAGCAGGTCCGGGACAGACTACAATGAGCAGTTCTTC
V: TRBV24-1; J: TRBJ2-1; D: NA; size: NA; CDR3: CATSDHGSGGYNEQFF; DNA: TGTGCCACCAGTGATCACGGTTCCGGCGGATACAATGAGCAGTTCTTC
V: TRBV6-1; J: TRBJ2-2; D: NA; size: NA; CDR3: CASSEYSGLGTGELFF; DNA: TGTGCCAGCAGTGAATATTCCGGGTTAGGCACCGGGGAGCTGTTTTTT
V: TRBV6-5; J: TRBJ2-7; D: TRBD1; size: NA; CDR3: CASRTGDRGAEQYF; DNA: TGTGCCAGCAGGACGGGGGACAGGGGCGCCGAGCAGTACTTC
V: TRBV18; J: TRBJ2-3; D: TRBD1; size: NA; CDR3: CASSPLPGQVADTQYF; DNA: TGTGCCAGCTCACCACTCCCGGGACAGGTCGCAGATACGCAGTATTTT
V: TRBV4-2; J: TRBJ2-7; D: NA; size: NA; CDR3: CASSLGLAGYEQYF; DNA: TGTGCCAGCAGCCTGGGGCTGGCGGGGTACGAGCAGTACTTC
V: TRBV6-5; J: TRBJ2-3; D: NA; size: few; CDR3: CASRNRVGGTDTQYF; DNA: TGTGCCAGCAGGAACAGGGTGGGTGGCACAGATACGCAGTATTTT
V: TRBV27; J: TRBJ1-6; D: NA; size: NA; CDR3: CASSLSQVSGNSPLHF; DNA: TGTGCCAGCAGTTTATCGCAGGTCTCGGGAAATTCACCCCTCCACTTT
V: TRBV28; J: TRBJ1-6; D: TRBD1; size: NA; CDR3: CASSFQDRGYSPLHF; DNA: TGTGCCAGCAGTTTCCAGGACAGGGGATATTCACCCCTCCACTTT
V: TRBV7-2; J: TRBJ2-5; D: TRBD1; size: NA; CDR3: CASTSGTGGRETQYF; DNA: TGTGCCAGCACCTCCGGGACAGGGGGCCGGGAGACCCAGTACTTC
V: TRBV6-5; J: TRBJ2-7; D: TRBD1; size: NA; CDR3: CASRGQGRRQYF; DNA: TGTGCCAGCAGAGGACAGGGGCGACGACAGTACTTC
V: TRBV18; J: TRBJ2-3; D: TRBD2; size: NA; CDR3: CASSPKNKRGDTDTQYF; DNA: TGTGCCAGCTCACCGAAGAACAAGCGGGGGGACACAGATACGCAGTATTTT
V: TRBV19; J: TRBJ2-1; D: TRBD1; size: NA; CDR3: CASSKARQGAHEQFF; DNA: TGTGCCAGTAGTAAAGCCAGACAGGGGGCGCATGAGCAGTTCTTC
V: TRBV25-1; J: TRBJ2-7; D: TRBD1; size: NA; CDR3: CASSEPGQTYEQYF; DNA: TGTGCCAGCAGTGAACCGGGACAGACGTACGAGCAGTACTTC
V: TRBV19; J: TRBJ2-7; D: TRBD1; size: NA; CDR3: CASTPGGTGGAFYEQYF; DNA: TGTGCCAGTACCCCAGGGGGGACAGGGGGCGCTTTCTACGAGCAGTACTTC
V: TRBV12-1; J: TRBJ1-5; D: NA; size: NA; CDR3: CASSDGTGCNQPQHF; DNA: TGTGCCAGCAGCGATGGGACAGGGTGCAATCAGCCCCAGCATTTT
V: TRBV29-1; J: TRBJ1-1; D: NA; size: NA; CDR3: CSVSREGGRGAFF; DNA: TGCAGCGTCTCGAGGGAGGGAGGACGGGGAGCTTTCTTT
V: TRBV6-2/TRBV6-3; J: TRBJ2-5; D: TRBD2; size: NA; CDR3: CASSLWTSGGQETQYF; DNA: TGTGCCAGCAGTCTATGGACTAGCGGGGGACAAGAGACCCAGTACTTC
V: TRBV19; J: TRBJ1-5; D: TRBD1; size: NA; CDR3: CASTSGAGGFSNQPQHF; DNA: TGTGCCAGTACCTCGGGGGCAGGGGGCTTTAGCAATCAGCCCCAGCATTTT
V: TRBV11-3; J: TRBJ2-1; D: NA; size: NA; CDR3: CASSSRFNEQFF; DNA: TGTGCCAGCAGCTCCCGGTTCAATGAGCAGTTCTTC
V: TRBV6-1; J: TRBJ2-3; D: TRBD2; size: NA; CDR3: CASSELAVSTDTQYF; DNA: TGTGCCAGCAGTGAACTAGCGGTTAGCACAGATACGCAGTATTTT
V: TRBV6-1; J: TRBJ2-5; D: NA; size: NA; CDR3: CASSEALRGAGETQYF; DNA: TGTGCCAGCAGTGAAGCGCTGAGAGGGGCGGGGGAGACCCAGTACTTC
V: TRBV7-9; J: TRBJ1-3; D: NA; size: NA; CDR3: CASSLDEDTIYF; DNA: TGTGCCAGCAGCCTCGACGAGGATACCATATATTTT
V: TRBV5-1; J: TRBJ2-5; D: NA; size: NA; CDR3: CASSLGSPEGETQYF; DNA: TGCGCCAGCAGCCTTGGATCTCCGGAGGGGGAGACCCAGTACTTC
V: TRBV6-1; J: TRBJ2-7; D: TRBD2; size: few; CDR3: CASSDGGLAGYEQYF; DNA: TGTGCCAGCAGTGATGGGGGACTAGCGGGGTACGAGCAGTACTTC
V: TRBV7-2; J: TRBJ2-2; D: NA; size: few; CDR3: CASSLTVTNTGELFF; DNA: TGTGCCAGCAGCTTGACAGTTACGAACACCGGGGAGCTGTTTTTT
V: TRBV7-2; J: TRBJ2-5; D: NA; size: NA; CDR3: CASSLDPGLQETQYF; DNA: TGTGCCAGCAGCTTAGATCCCGGTCTTCAAGAGACCCAGTACTTC
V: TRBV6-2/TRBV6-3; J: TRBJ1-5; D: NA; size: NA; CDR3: CASSYGLGDSNQPQHF; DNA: TGTGCCAGCAGTTACGGGCTAGGGGATAGCAATCAGCCCCAGCATTTT
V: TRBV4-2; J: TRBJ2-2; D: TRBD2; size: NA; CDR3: CASSQEDQAGGPTGGELFF; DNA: TGTGCCAGCAGCCAAGAGGATCAAGCGGGGGGCCCCACGGGCGGGGAGCTGTTTTTT
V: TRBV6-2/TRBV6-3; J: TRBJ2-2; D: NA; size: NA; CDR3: CASSYARGTGELFF; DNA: TGTGCCAGCAGTTACGCTAGGGGCACCGGGGAGCTGTTTTTT
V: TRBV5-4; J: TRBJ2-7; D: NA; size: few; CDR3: CASSKQGTYEQYF; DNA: TGTGCCAGCAGCAAACAGGGTACCTACGAGCAGTACTTC
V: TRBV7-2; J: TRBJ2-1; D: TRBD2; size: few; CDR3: CASSLALAGTNEQFF; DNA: TGTGCCAGCAGCTTAGCGCTAGCGGGCACCAATGAGCAGTTCTTC
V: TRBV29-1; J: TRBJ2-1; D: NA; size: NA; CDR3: CSAFSAYNEQFF; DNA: TGCAGCGCCTTCTCCGCCTACAATGAGCAGTTCTTC
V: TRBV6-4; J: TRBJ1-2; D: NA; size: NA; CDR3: CASSDSRSVYGYTF; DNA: TGTGCCAGCAGTGACTCGAGGTCAGTTTATGGCTACACCTTC
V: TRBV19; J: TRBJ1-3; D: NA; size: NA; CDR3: CASSAIPSGASGNTIYF; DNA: TGTGCCAGTAGTGCCATCCCCTCAGGGGCAAGTGGAAACACCATATATTTT
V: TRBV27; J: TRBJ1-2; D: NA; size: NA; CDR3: CASSFGATYGYTF; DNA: TGTGCCAGCAGTTTCGGAGCCACCTATGGCTACACCTTC
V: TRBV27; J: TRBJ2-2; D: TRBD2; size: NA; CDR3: CASSFRGLVVSGELFF; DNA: TGTGCCAGCAGTTTCAGGGGACTAGTGGTGTCCGGGGAGCTGTTTTTT
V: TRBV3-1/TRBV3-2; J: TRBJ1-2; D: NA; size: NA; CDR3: CASSHMALPGDPVDGYTF; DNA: TGTGCCAGCAGCCACATGGCCCTCCCAGGGGACCCTGTGGACGGCTACACCTTC
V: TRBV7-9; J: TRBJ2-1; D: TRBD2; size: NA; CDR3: CASSPPDGGANEQFF; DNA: TGTGCCAGCAGCCCGCCGGACGGGGGGGCGAATGAGCAGTTCTTC
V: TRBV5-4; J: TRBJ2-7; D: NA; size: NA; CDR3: CASSAGQTSYEQYF; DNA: TGTGCCAGCAGCGCGGGACAGACCTCCTACGAGCAGTACTTC
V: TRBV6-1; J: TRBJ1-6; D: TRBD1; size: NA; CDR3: CASSEIGLGQANSPLHF; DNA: TGTGCCAGCAGTGAAATTGGGTTGGGACAGGCTAATTCACCCCTCCACTTT
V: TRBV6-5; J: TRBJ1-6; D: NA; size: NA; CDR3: CASRAGNNSPLHF; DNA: TGTGCCTCCAGGGCAGGAAATAATTCACCCCTCCACTTT
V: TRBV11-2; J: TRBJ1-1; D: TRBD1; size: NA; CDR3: CASSLADRRNTEAFF; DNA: TGTGCCAGCAGCTTAGCGGACAGGCGGAACACTGAAGCTTTCTTT
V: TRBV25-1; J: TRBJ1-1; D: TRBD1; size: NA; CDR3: CASSEWGTGFDTEAFF; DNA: TGTGCCAGCAGTGAATGGGGGACAGGGTTTGACACTGAAGCTTTCTTT
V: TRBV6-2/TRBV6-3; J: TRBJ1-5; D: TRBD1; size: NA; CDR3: CASSYVTGNNQPQHF; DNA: TGTGCCAGCAGTTACGTGACAGGGAACAATCAGCCCCAGCATTTT
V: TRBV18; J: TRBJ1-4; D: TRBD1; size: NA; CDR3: CASSPLPPGGQLNEKLFF; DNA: TGTGCCAGCTCACCCTTACCACCCGGGGGACAGCTTAATGAAAAACTGTTTTTT
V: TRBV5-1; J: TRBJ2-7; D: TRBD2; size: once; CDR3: CASSQLAGGPEREQYF; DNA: TGCGCCAGCAGCCAACTAGCGGGGGGGCCAGAGCGCGAGCAGTACTTC
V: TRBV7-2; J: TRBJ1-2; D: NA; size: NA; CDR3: CAWGGATGYTF; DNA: TGTGCCTGGGGGGGGGCTACGGGCTACACCTTC
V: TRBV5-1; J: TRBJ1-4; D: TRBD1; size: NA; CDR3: CASSRGDSFNEKLFF; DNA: TGCGCCAGCAGCCGAGGGGACAGCTTTAATGAAAAACTGTTTTTT
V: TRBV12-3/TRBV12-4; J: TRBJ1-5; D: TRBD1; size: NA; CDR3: CASRGTANQPQHF; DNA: TGTGCCAGCAGGGGGACAGCGAATCAGCCCCAGCATTTT
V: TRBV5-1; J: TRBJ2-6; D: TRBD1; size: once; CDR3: CASSSGGNGANVLTF; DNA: TGCGCCAGCAGCTCAGGGGGCAATGGGGCCAACGTCCTGACTTTC
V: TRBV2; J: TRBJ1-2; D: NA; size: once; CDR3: CASSDKREGGYTF; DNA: TGTGCCAGCAGTGATAAAAGGGAGGGTGGCTACACCTTC
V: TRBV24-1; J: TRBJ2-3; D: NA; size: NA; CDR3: CATSALDGGTQYF; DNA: TGTGCCACCAGTGCCTTGGACGGGGGAACGCAGTATTTT
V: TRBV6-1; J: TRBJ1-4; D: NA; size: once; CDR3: CASSEGQGNEKLFF; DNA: TGTGCCAGCAGTGAAGGGCAGGGGAATGAAAAACTGTTTTTT
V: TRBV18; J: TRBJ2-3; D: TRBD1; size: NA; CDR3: CASSPVTGGGQDTQYF; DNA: TGTGCCAGCTCACCAGTAACAGGGGGCGGGCAAGATACGCAGTATTTT